The clone carrying this T cell receptor (beta chain) has at least ten counts. What it recognizes is unknown. The CDR3 runs to 21 residues. CDR1 is SGHRS and CDR2 is YFSETQ in the germline V gene. J lost 3 bases, V lost 5 bases, and 20 bases had no gene match. This sample is drawn from a study of response to subunit inactivated influenza vaccine. TCRdb reprocessed the RT-PCR reads via MiXCR and lists one record per CDR3 protein. The table includes approximately 500,000 distinct CDR3 sequences, approximately 20% detected once. General study results and limits: It was suggested by the authors that few new T cells are recruited by each seasonal influenza vaccination.

A further study also used this sample, focusing on T cells expressing NK-cell markers. From that second work: UMIs accompanied the 5'RACE template switching by which TCR beta cDNA was made. Several experiments employed an anti-gamma-delta TCR antibody to confine sorting to alpha-beta TCR T cells. Roughly 1.0-8% of CD8+ T cells in several donors belonged to dominant NKG2C+ clonotypes. Where a few donors were concerned, these clonotypes also led the CD3+CD56-NKG2C+ fraction.

The clonotype comes from a man in his fifties who received an inactivated influenza vaccine. The J gene is TRBJ2-4, the V gene TRBV5-1; 13 positions match TRBD2. Here the sequenced sample was CD4+ T cells sorted from PBMCs, taken about 13 days after vaccination. CDR3 sequence: CASSDPGPLAGGPPDKNIQYF. In DNA, the CDR3 is TGCGCCAGCAGTGACCCGGGTCCACTAGCGGGAGGGCCACCGGACAAAAACATTCAGTACTTC.